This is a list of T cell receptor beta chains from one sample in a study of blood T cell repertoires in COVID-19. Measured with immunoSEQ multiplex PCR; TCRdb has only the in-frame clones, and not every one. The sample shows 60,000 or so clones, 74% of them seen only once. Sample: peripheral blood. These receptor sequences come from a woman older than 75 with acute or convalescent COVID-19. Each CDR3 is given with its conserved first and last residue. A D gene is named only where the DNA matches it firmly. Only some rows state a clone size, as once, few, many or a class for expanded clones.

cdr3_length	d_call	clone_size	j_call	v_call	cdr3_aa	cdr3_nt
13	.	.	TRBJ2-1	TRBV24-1	CATSDSRYPYPFF	TGTGCCACCAGTGATAGTAGATATCCGTATCCGTTCTTC
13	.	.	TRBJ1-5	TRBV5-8	CASSLEFDQPQHF	TGTGCCAGCAGCTTGGAATTCGATCAGCCCCAGCATTTT
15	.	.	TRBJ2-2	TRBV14	CASSQIRGFTGELFF	TGTGCCAGCAGTCAAATCAGGGGTTTCACCGGGGAGCTGTTTTTT
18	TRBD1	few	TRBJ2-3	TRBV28	CASSLMGTAGYSTDTQYF	TGTGCCAGCAGTTTAATGGGGACAGCAGGGTACAGCACAGATACGCAGTATTTT
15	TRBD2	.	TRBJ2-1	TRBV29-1	CSARVGLAGNNEQFF	TGCAGCGCCCGTGTCGGACTAGCGGGGAACAATGAGCAGTTCTTC
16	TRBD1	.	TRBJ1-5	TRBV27	CASSFSGGGWGQPQHF	TGTGCCAGCAGTTTCTCAGGGGGCGGTTGGGGTCAGCCCCAGCATTTT
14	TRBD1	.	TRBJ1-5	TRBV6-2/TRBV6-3	CASSPGTGYQPQHF	TGTGCCAGCAGCCCCGGGACAGGGTATCAGCCCCAGCATTTT
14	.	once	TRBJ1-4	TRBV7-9	CASSLEKWGEKLFF	TGTGCCAGCAGCTTAGAGAAATGGGGCGAAAAACTGTTTTTT
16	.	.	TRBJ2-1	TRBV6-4	CASSDSGLPRASEQFF	TGTGCCAGCAGTGACTCCGGACTACCCAGGGCATCTGAGCAGTTCTTC
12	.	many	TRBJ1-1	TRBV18	CASSGGNTEAFF	TGTGCCAGCTCAGGAGGTAACACTGAAGCTTTCTTT
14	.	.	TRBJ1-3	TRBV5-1	CASRETGSGNTIYF	TGCGCCAGCAGAGAGACAGGCTCTGGAAACACCATATATTTT
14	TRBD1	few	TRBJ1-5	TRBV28	CASSPDRRLAPQHF	TGTGCCAGCAGTCCGGACAGGCGGTTGGCGCCCCAGCATTTT
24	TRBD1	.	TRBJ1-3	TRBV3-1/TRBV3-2	CASSRQGKPLGRSLLTSSGNTIYF	TGTGCCAGCAGTAGACAGGGTAAACCTTTGGGCCGATCTCTGTTAACTAGCTCTGGAAACACCATATATTTT
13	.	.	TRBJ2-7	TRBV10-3	CAISVQGTYEQYF	TGTGCCATCAGTGTTCAGGGAACTTACGAGCAGTACTTC
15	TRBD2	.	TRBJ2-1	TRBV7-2	CASSPSGAHYNEQFF	TGTGCCAGCAGTCCTAGCGGGGCCCATTACAATGAGCAGTTCTTC
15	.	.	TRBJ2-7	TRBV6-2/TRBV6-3	CASSTRGGVIHEQYF	TGTGCCAGCAGTACCAGGGGCGGAGTCATCCACGAGCAGTACTTC
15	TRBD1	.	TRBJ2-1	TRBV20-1	CSASSTGVAQPTQFF	TGCAGTGCTAGTTCCACAGGGGTAGCCCAACCAACACAGTTCTTC
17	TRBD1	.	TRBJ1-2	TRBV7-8	CASSLGGQGRVNYGYTF	TGTGCCAGCAGCTTAGGGGGACAGGGTAGGGTAAACTATGGCTACACCTTC
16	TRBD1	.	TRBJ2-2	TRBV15	CATSRDLQGAGGELFF	TGTGCCACCAGCAGAGATCTCCAGGGGGCTGGCGGGGAGCTGTTTTTT
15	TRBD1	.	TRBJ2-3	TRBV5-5	CASSPAPGGVDTQYF	TGTGCCAGCAGCCCGGCCCCAGGGGGCGTAGATACGCAGTATTTT
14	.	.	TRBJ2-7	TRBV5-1	CASSARGRSYEQYF	TGCGCCAGCAGCGCGAGAGGGCGCTCCTACGAGCAGTACTTC
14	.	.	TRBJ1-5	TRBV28	CASSPTGKNRPQHF	TGTGCCAGCAGTCCTACAGGAAAAAATCGGCCCCAGCATTTT